This TCR beta chain was sequenced in a study of blood T cell repertoires in COVID-19. Study-wide context: Sites across the United States, Italy and Spain contributed samples from acute and convalescent COVID-19. PBMCs, B-cell-depleted T cells, or T cells were the source of the cDNA or gDNA that made up the material.

The CDR3 is made up of 13 amino acids. CDR1 and CDR2 from the germline V gene are SGHRS and YFSETQ. Germline trimming cut 4 bases from V and 7 bases from J; bases unmatched to any gene: 7. This clone has just one count. Authors' processing steps: Nucleated cell counts were estimated from reference gene primer amplification. Generated by immunoSEQ multiplex PCR, the TCRdb table keeps only in-frame clones and is missing some. Clone size and the V and J calls come from that table; the DNA yielded D and trimming. The table includes roughly 280,000 clones, less than 90% detected once. The source material was peripheral blood. The chain employs TRBV5-1 and TRBJ1-2; TRBD1 matches 7 bases. The receptor comes from a man aged 55-75 years who had recovered from COVID-19. The CDR3 spells CASSDRDSVGYTF. The CDR3 bases are TGCGCCAGCAGCGACCGGGACAGTGTTGGCTACACCTTC.